These 28 T cell receptor beta chains share one sample of origin, sequenced in a study of blood T cell repertoires in COVID-19. TCRdb's copy holds only in-frame clones and misses some; the assay was immunoSEQ multiplex PCR. The sample has 80,000 to 100,000 clones; 90% to 95% are singletons. The sample taken for sequencing was peripheral blood. The receptors here all came from a human donor with active COVID-19. The donor label of this sample is uncertain.

This chain joins TRBV6-5 and TRBJ2-5; D gene uncertain. This CDR3 has 14 amino acids. Looked up from germline, CDR1 is MNHEY and CDR2 is SVGAGI. The V end lost 6 bases, the J end lost 5 bases, and 16 bases lay between the germline ends. This chain's CDR3 is CASRVAGVWETQYF. The CDR3, as DNA: TGTGCCAGCAGAGTCGCAGGTGTGTGGGAGACCCAGTACTTC.

Regarding this clone: The same CDR3 can be traced to other DNA sequences in this sample. The chain employs TRBV6-5 and TRBJ2-2; perhaps TRBD1 as D (5 bases). In germline, CDR1 is MNHEY, CDR2 SVGAGI. Trimming took off 11 bases at V and 1 base at J, with 11 bases between the two ends. CDR3 size: 13 residues. The CDR3 nucleotides are TGTGCCGGAAGAGGACAGAACACCGGGGAGCTGTTTTTT. This codes for CAGRGQNTGELFF.

This sequence joins TRBV25-1 and TRBJ2-7; D ambiguous. From germline, CDR1 is MGHDK and CDR2 SYGVNS. Trimming took 8 bases from V and 8 from J, leaving 16 bases between them. This CDR3 is built from 12 residues. The DNA of the CDR3 is TGTGCCAGCGGTCAGGATTCATCACAGCAGTACTTC. It is translated as CASGQDSSQQYF.

The chain employs TRBV5-1 and TRBJ2-5; D gene ambiguous. The CDR3 is 16 residues long. Trimming took 3 bases from V and 2 from J, leaving 17 bases between them. Per germline, CDR1 SGHRS and CDR2 YFSETQ. The CDR3 region is CASSSQPQTAQETQYF. The CDR3 coding sequence is TGCGCCAGCAGCTCCCAACCTCAGACTGCTCAAGAGACCCAGTACTTC.

This chain uses TRBV19 with TRBJ2-1; possible D gene TRBD2, 6 bases. The germline gives CDR1 LNHDA, CDR2 SQIVND (reference sequence). CDR3 length: 13 amino acids. V was trimmed by 3 bases and J by 6 bases, leaving 9 bases between them. The CDR3 nucleotides read TGTGCCAGTAGTATTTGGGGAGGCAATGAGCAGTTCTTC. Translated, it gives CASSIWGGNEQFF.

The chain joins TRBV27 to TRBJ2-7; 14 nucleotides agree with TRBD2. Losses at the gene ends were 5 bases for V and 6 bases for J; bases not matched to a gene: 9. The CDR3 consists of 16 residues. Germline V lookup: CDR1 MNHEY, CDR2 SMNVEV (reference sequence). The CDR3 sequence is CASSPTSGRAAAEQYF. The CDR3 nucleotides are TGTGCCAGCAGTCCGACTAGCGGGAGGGCCGCAGCCGAGCAGTACTTC.

V gene TRBV11-3 combines with J gene TRBJ2-2; tentative D call: TRBD2 (5 bases). Trimming removed 1 base at V and 7 bases at J, with 16 bases between. Germline V CDR1 and CDR2: SGHNT, YENEEA. The CDR3 loop spans 16 amino acids. CDR3 sequence reads: CASSLVLGSYVGELFF. CDR3 DNA: TGTGCCAGCAGCTTAGTATTAGGGAGTTATGTCGGGGAGCTGTTTTTT.

The chain links TRBV5-6 to TRBJ1-2; D possibly corresponds to TRBD1 (6 bases). The CDR3 length is 14 residues. Trimming took off 4 bases at V and 5 bases at J, with 15 bases between the two ends. Per germline, CDR1 SGHDT and CDR2 YYEEEE. As DNA, the CDR3 is TGTGCCAGCAGCCCCACAGGGATGATGTATGGCTACACCTTC. This encodes CASSPTGMMYGYTF.

This chain connects TRBV5-1 to TRBJ2-3; 9 nucleotides line up with TRBD2. Per the germline V gene, CDR1 is SGHRS and CDR2 is YFSETQ. With 5 bases clipped from V and 3 bases from J, the junction kept 10 bases outside the gene matches. This CDR3 is built from 16 residues. In nucleotides, the CDR3 is TGCGCCAGCAGAATGTTAGAGCGGGGGGCTACAGATACGCAGTATTTT. Translating gives CASRMLERGATDTQYF.

This rearrangement joins TRBV9 to TRBJ1-2, with a possible D match to TRBD1 (5 bases). The CDR3 sequence is 14 residues long. The germline gives CDR1 SGDLS, CDR2 YYNGEE. V lost 0 bases and J 0 bases, leaving 6 bases between the germline ends. This CDR3 is CASSVEGSNYGYTF. The CDR3 DNA is TGTGCCAGCAGCGTAGAGGGGTCTAACTATGGCTACACCTTC. Drawing the rest from reference TRBV9 and TRBJ1-2, the complete variable domain is DSGVTQTPKHLITATGQRVTLRCSPRSGDLSVYWYQQSLDQGLQFLIQYYNGEERAKGNILERFSAQQFPDLHSELNLSSLELGDSALYFCASSVEGSNYGYTFGSGTRLTVV.

The V call is TRBV29-1, the J call TRBJ2-7, with D uncertain. Germline V CDR1 and CDR2: SQVTM, ANQGSEA. The CDR3 covers 14 residues. V was shortened by 4 bases and J by 2 bases, with 15 bases between the two germline ends. CDR3 region: CSVGGDRLTYEQYF. Here the CDR3 DNA reads TGCAGCGTTGGAGGTGATCGTTTGACCTACGAGCAGTACTTC.

CDR3 coding DNA: TGTGCCAGCAGTGCTGGACTAGCGGTTACAGATACGCAGTATTTT. Protein sequence: CASSAGLAVTDTQYF. The chain couples TRBV6-4 to TRBJ2-3; TRBD2 agrees at 10 bases. This CDR3 has 15 amino acids. The J segment lost 3 bases and the V segment lost 4 bases, leaving 4 bases of the junction unmatched. CDR1 is MRHNA, CDR2 SNTAGT, per germline.

This clone has only one observation. The chain links TRBV6-6 to TRBJ2-2; the D is unclear. The germline CDR1 and CDR2 sequences are MNHNY and SVGAGI (reference sequence). This CDR3 has 13 residues. V was shortened by 2 bases and J by 2 bases, with 3 bases between the two germline ends. The CDR3 spells CASSYPNTGELFF. As DNA, the CDR3 is TGTGCCAGCAGTTACCCTAACACCGGGGAGCTGTTTTTT.

V and J are TRBV6-7 and TRBJ1-1, with D perhaps TRBD1 (5 bases). TRBV6-7 is marked as an open reading frame, function uncertain. This CDR3 is built from 15 residues. Trimming took 2 bases from V and 2 from J, leaving 12 bases between them. CDR3 protein: CASSYRGLGNTEAFF. The CDR3 DNA sequence: TGTGCCAGCAGTTACCGGGGGTTGGGAAACACTGAAGCTTTCTTT.

Here the CDR3 reads CASSAYTPRTGVSTEAFF. The CDR3 DNA follows: TGTGCCAGCAGCGCGTATACACCTCGGACAGGGGTTAGTACTGAAGCTTTCTTT. The chain uses TRBV21-1 and TRBJ1-1; the D segment call TRBD1 is taken from the table without a DNA check. TRBV21-1 is a pseudogene locus. The CDR3 contains 18 residues.

The chain employs TRBV21-1 and TRBJ2-7; the DNA was not used to check the table's D call, TRBD2. TRBV21-1 is labeled a pseudogene. The CDR3 length is 13 residues. The CDR3 nucleotides read TGTGCCACCTTTAGTCCCGAGTCCTACGAGCAGTACTTC. This translates into CATFSPESYEQYF.

With respect to this clone: Compared with germline, one end of the junction differs, possibly owing to a read error. The chain is built from TRBV14 and TRBJ2-3, with 7 bases aligning to TRBD2. The CDR3 has 16 amino acids. Germline V lookup: CDR1 SGHDN, CDR2 FVKESK. CDR3 nucleotides: TGTGCCAGCAGCGAAGAGCGGGGAGTTTACACAGATACGCAGTATTTT. Protein sequence: CASSEERGVYTDTQYF.

The chain employs TRBV6-5 and TRBJ2-1; possibly TRBD1 for D (9 bases). The germline CDR1 and CDR2 sequences are MNHEY and SVGAGI. The V and J ends lost 10 bases and 10 bases respectively, with 23 bases between them. There are 14 residues in the CDR3. Here the CDR3 DNA reads TGTGCCACCTCGGGGGGGACAGGGAGTGGAGAGCAGTTCTTC. This gives the protein CATSGGTGSGEQFF.

The chain couples TRBV5-1 to TRBJ2-3, with a weak D call TRBD1 (6 bases). Per the germline V gene, CDR1 is SGHRS and CDR2 is YFSETQ. V was cut by 4 bases and J by 2 bases, with 14 bases left in between. CDR3 length: 15 residues. Here the CDR3 reads CASSRTATLTDTQYF. The CDR3 nucleotides read TGCGCCAGCAGCCGGACAGCGACCCTCACAGATACGCAGTATTTT.

The V and J genes are TRBV11-2 and TRBJ2-1, with TRBD2 matching 8 bases. Trimming at V came to 4 bases and at J to 2 bases, leaving 16 bases not matched to a gene. CDR3 length: 19 residues. Germline CDR1 and CDR2: SGHAT and FQNNGV. The CDR3 DNA reads TGTGCCAGCAGCTCGGGGCGGGGGGTCCGGAGGGCGGCCTACAATGAGCAGTTCTTC. This codes for CASSSGRGVRRAAYNEQFF.

V gene TRBV6-5 combines with J gene TRBJ1-2; TRBD1 agrees at 9 bases. The CDR3 has 13 residues. V was clipped by 6 bases and J by 7 bases; unmatched bases: 6. Germline loops: CDR1 MNHEY, CDR2 SVGAGI. CDR3 DNA: TGTGCCAGCAGCTACAGGGGGCGGGGTGGCTACACCTTC. This gives the protein CASSYRGRGGYTF.

The chain is built from TRBV10-3 and TRBJ1-2, with TRBD1 identical over 11 bases. There are 14 residues in the CDR3. Germline CDR1 is ENHRY and CDR2 is SYGVKD. V lost 6 bases, J lost 4 bases, and 4 bases stayed unmatched. The CDR3 spells CAIRRTGGVYGYTF. In DNA, the CDR3 is TGTGCCATCAGGAGGACAGGGGGCGTCTATGGCTACACCTTC.

The CDR3 sequence: CASRPIDREEKLFF. The CDR3 nucleotides read TGCGCCAGCAGGCCGATAGACAGGGAGGAAAAACTGTTTTTT. The V and J genes are TRBV5-1 and TRBJ1-4, with 7 bases lining up with TRBD1. The germline gives CDR1 SGHRS, CDR2 YFSETQ. The CDR3 sequence is 14 residues long. Losses at the gene ends were 5 bases for V and 8 bases for J; bases not matched to a gene: 9.

This clone has only one observation. The rearrangement uses TRBV21-1 and TRBJ2-5; the D call in the table, TRBD2, was not verified against the DNA. TRBV21-1 is shown as a pseudogene. CDR3 length: 16 residues. The CDR3 coding sequence is TGTGCCAGCAGCAAATTACCCCACGGGGGGGAAGAGACCCAGTACTTC. It encodes CASSKLPHGGEETQYF.

The chain couples TRBV28 to TRBJ1-5; no definite D call. The V end lost 8 bases, the J end lost 1 base, and 18 bases lay between the germline ends. The CDR3 is made up of 16 amino acids. Germline-derived CDR1 and CDR2 are MDHEN and SYDVKM. CDR3: CASRQSGFLSNQPQHF. The CDR3, as DNA: TGTGCCAGCCGACAATCGGGGTTTTTGAGCAATCAGCCCCAGCATTTT.

Comment on this clone: This CDR3 is also generated by other DNA sequences in the sample. The rearrangement uses TRBV29-1 and TRBJ2-7, with TRBD1 matching 9 bases. The CDR3 spans 13 residues. Looked up from germline, CDR1 is SQVTM and CDR2 is ANQGSEA. The V segment lost 4 bases and the J segment 1 base; nucleotides outside the gene matches: 2. The CDR3 sequence: CSVGTGESYEQYF. CDR3 sequence (DNA): TGCAGCGTTGGGACAGGGGAGTCCTACGAGCAGTACTTC.

CDR3 sequence: CASSQPGQGVRNTIYF. For the CDR3, the DNA is TGCGCCAGCAGCCAACCGGGACAGGGGGTGAGAAACACCATATATTTT. The chain is built from TRBV4-1 and TRBJ1-3, with 11 bases fitting TRBD1. Germline V gene data show CDR1 as MGHRA and CDR2 as YSYEKL. The CDR3 contains 16 residues. V was pared by 2 bases and J by 5 bases, with 5 bases of the junction left unmatched.

This chain joins TRBV6-1 and TRBJ2-7; 8 bases fit TRBD2. Germline trimming cut 3 bases from V and 2 bases from J; bases unmatched to any gene: 12. The CDR3 is 17 amino acids. Germline assignment: CDR1 MNHNS and CDR2 SASEGT. CDR3 bases: TGTGCCAGCAGTGACCCCACGGCGGGGGGCCTACCCTACGAGCAGTACTTC. It translates to CASSDPTAGGLPYEQYF.